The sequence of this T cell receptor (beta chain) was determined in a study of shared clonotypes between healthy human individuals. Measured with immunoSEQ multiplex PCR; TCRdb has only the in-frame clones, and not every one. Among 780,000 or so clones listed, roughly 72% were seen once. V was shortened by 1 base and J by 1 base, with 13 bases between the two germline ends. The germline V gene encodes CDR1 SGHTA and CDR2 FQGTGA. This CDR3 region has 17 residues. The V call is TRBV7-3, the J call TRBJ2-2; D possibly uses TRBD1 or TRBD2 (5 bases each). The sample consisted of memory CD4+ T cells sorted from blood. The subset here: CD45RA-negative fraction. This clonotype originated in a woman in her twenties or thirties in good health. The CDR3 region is CASSLSSGTRNTGELFF. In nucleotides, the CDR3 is TGTGCCAGCAGCTTAAGCTCCGGGACGAGGAACACCGGGGAGCTGTTTTTT.